The clone carrying this T cell receptor (beta chain) was counted between two and nine times. The antigen remains unidentified. As every portion of the isolated RNA was reverse transcribed, the sequencing read expressed TCRB transcripts. Measured with immunoSEQ multiplex PCR; TCRdb has only the in-frame clones, and not every one. The sample contains 150,000 or so clones, over 7.5% of which appear only once. The data belong to a study of beta chain features in type 1 diabetes. Study-level points and caveats: Sequencing of cDNA might inflate the share of cells that strongly express TCR.

Germline CDR1 and CDR2: MNHNS and SASEGT. This CDR3 contains 15 residues. V shed 0 bases and J shed 6 bases, with 13 bases lying between them. The chain is built from TRBV6-1 and TRBJ2-3, with D possibly matching TRBD2 (5 bases). The sequence came from a woman aged 18-29 years in good health. Sequencing input: central memory CD4+ T cells from blood. The CDR3 nucleotides are TGTGCCAGCAGTGAAGCTGGCAGGTGGAGGGATACGCAGTATTTT. It yields the protein CASSEAGRWRDTQYF.